These 6 T cell receptor beta chains were all obtained from the same sample, sequenced in a study of blood T cell repertoires in COVID-19. Some clones are missing from TCRdb's copy, which holds only in-frame ones; the method was immunoSEQ multiplex PCR. The sample shows hundreds of thousands of clones, 70% to 90% of them seen only once. Sequenced sample: PBMCs or T cells enriched from blood (not recorded which). These receptors all stem from a woman between 35 and 50 years old who had recovered from COVID-19.

The chain has TRBV6-5 and TRBJ1-6; D perhaps matches TRBD1 (6 bases). Per germline, CDR1 MNHEY and CDR2 SVGAGI. The CDR3 consists of 13 residues. The germline V and J ends were trimmed by 4 bases and 10 bases, with 11 bases remaining between them. CDR3 DNA sequence: TGTGCCAGCAGTTCCAGGGGACGATCACCCCTCCACTTT. Encoded protein: CASSSRGRSPLHF.

The chain is built from TRBV11-2 and TRBJ2-1, with TRBD2 as a possible D gene (5 bases). The ends were cut back, 7 bases at V and 0 bases at J, with 7 bases in the middle. Germline V gene sequence: CDR1 SGHAT, CDR2 FQNNGV. This CDR3 spans 13 amino acids. DNA for the CDR3: TGTGCCAGCACCGGACTCTCCTACAATGAGCAGTTCTTC. This sequence encodes CASTGLSYNEQFF.

The chain recombines TRBV2 with TRBJ2-1; D is unresolved. V lost 6 bases and J 8 bases, leaving 11 bases between the germline ends. Germline assignment: CDR1 SNHLY and CDR2 FYNNEI. This CDR3 has 12 amino acids. The DNA for the CDR3 is TGTGCCAGCAGGGAGACTGACGATGAGCAGTTCTTC. Protein sequence: CASRETDDEQFF.

The chain combines TRBV5-1 with TRBJ2-7; 9 bases match TRBD1. CDR3 length: 13 residues. Germline CDR1 reads SGHRS; CDR2 reads YFSETQ. With 5 bases clipped from V and 3 bases from J, the junction kept 3 bases outside the gene matches. CDR3 sequence (DNA): TGCGCCAGCAGTGAGACAGGGGGCTACGAGCAGTACTTC. Its translation: CASSETGGYEQYF.

The rearrangement links TRBV6-2 or TRBV6-3 to TRBJ2-1; 7 bases align to TRBD2. CDR1 MNHEY and CDR2 SVGEGT come from the germline V gene. There are 15 residues in the CDR3. V was clipped by 6 bases and J by 1 base; unmatched bases: 6. CDR3 coding DNA: TGTGCCAGCAGCTCTTCCGGGGGGTCCTACAATGAGCAGTTCTTC. It is translated as CASSSSGGSYNEQFF.

The chain couples TRBV7-8 to TRBJ2-3; 9 bases are shared with TRBD2. Trimming took 5 bases from V and 6 from J; bases not matched to a gene: 15. The CDR3 extends over 17 amino acids. CDR1 is SGHVS, CDR2 FQNEAQ, per germline. In nucleotides, the CDR3 is TGTGCCAGCAGCCGGACCTATGCGGGGGGGCGCGGGGATACGCAGTATTTT. Amino acids: CASSRTYAGGRGDTQYF.